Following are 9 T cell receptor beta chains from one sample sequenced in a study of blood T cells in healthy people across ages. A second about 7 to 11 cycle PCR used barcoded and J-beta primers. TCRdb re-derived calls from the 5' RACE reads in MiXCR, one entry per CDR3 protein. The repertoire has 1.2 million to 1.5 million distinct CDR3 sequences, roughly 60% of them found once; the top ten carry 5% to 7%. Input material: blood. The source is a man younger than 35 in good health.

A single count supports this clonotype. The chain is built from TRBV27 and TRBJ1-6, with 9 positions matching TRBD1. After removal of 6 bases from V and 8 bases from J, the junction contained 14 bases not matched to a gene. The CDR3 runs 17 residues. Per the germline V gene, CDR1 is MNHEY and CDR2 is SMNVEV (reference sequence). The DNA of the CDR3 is TGTGCCAGCAGGACCAACAGGGGGCTCACCGCTTATTCACCCCTCCACTTT. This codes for CASRTNRGLTAYSPLHF.

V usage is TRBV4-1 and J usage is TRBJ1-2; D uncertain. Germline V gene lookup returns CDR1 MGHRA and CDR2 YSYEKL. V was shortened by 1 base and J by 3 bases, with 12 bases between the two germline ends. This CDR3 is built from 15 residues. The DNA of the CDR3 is TGCGCCAGCAGCCAAGGTTCTGGGTTTGACTATGGCTACACCTTC. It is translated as CASSQGSGFDYGYTF.

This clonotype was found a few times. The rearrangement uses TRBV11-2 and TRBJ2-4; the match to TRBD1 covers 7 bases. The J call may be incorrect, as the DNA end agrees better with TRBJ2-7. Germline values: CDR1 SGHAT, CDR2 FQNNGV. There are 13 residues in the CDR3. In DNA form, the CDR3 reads TGTGCCAGCAGCCCCACAGGGGCGGGCGAGCAGTACTTC. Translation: CASSPTGAGEQYF.

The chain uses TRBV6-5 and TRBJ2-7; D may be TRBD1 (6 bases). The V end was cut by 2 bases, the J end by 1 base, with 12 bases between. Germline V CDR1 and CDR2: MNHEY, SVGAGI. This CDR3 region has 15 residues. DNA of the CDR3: TGTGCCAGCAGTTACGCCCAGGGGAATTCCTACGAGCAGTACTTC. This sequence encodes CASSYAQGNSYEQYF.

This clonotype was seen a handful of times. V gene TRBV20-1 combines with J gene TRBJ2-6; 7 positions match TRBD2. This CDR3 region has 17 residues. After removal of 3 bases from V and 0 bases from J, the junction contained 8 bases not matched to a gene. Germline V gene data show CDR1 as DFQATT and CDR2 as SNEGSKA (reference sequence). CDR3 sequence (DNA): TGCAGTGCTAGGGAACTAGCGCGGCGCTCTGGGGCCAACGTCCTGACTTTC. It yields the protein CSARELARRSGANVLTF.

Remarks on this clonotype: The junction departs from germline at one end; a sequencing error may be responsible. DNA for the CDR3: TGTGCCGGCAGCTCCCCACCCGGGACAGGGGGCTACCAAGAGACCCAGTACTTC. Translation gives CAGSSPPGTGGYQETQYF. The J gene is TRBJ2-5, the V gene TRBV11-2, with TRBD1 matching 12 bases. Germline CDR1 and CDR2: SGHAT and FQNNGV. The CDR3 sequence is 18 residues long. The complete variable domain, with remaining parts taken from reference TRBV11-2 and TRBJ2-5, reads EAGVAQSPRYKIIEKRQSVAFWCNPISGHATLYWYQQILGQGPKLLIQFQNNGVVDDSQLPKDRFSAERLKGVDSTLKIQPAKLEDSAVYLCAGSSPPGTGGYQETQYFGPGTRLLVL.

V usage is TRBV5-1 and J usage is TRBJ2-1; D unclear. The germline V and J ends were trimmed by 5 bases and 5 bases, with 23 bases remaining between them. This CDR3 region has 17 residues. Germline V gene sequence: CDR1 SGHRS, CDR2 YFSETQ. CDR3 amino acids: CASRGFRVGVVNNEQFF. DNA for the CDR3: TGCGCCAGCAGAGGGTTTAGGGTTGGTGTCGTAAACAATGAGCAGTTCTTC.

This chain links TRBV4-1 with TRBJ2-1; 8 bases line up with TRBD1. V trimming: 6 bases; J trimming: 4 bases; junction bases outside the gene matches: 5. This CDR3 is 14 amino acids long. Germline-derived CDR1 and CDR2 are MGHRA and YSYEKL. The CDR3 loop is CASSRDRMYNEQFF. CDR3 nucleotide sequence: TGCGCCAGCAGTCGGGACAGGATGTACAATGAGCAGTTCTTC.

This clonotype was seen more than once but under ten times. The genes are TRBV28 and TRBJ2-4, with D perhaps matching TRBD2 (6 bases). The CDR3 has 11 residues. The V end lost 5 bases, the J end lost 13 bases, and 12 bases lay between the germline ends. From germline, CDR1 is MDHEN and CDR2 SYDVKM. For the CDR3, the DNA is TGTGCCAGCAGTCTCCGACTAGAGCAGTACTTC. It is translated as CASSLRLEQYF.